This TCR beta chain came from a study of low-dose radiotherapy and immunotherapy resistance in tumors. The CDR3 consists of 14 residues. The trim removed 6 bases at V and 10 bases at J, leaving 8 bases unmatched. Germline V CDR1 and CDR2: DFQATT, SNEGSKA (reference sequence). Time point noted: before trial treatment. TRAV- and TRBV-specific primers, spanning alpha and beta chains, primed first-strand cDNA. TCRs were amplified for around 21 PCR cycles with a constant-region primer and V-primer adapter. Isolated mRNA underwent amplification via in vitro transcription. TCRdb analysed the reads with MiXCR anew, one entry per CDR3 protein. The profile shows 35,000 to 45,000 distinct CDR3 sequences, roughly a third of them singletons.

This clonotype originated in a male donor with gallbladder cancer. Sample: PBMCs, taken before treatment. This sequence joins TRBV20-1 and TRBJ2-1; TRBD2 matches at 14 bases. CDR3 DNA: TGCAGTGCCCTGACTAGCGGGAGGGCACGGGAGCAGTTCTTC. Its translation: CSALTSGRAREQFF.